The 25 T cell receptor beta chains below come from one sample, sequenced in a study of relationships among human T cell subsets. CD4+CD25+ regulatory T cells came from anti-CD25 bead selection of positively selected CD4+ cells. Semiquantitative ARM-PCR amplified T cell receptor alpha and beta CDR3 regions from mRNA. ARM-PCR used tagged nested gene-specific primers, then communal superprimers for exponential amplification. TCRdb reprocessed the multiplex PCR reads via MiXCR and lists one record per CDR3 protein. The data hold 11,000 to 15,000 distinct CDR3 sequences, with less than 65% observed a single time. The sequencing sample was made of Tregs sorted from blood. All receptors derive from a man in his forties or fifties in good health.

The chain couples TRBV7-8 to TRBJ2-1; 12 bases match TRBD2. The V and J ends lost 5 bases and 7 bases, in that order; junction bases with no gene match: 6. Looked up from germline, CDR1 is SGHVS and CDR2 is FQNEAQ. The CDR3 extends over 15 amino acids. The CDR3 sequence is CASSALAGGLNEQFF. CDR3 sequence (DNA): TGTGCCAGCAGCGCGCTAGCGGGGGGGCTAAATGAGCAGTTCTTC.

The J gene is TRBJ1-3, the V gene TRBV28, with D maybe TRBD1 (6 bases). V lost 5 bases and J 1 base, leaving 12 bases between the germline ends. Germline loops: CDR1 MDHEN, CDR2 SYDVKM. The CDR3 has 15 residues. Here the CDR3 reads CASSLQGHSGNTIYF. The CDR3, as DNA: TGTGCCAGCAGTCTCCAGGGGCATTCTGGAAACACCATATATTTT.

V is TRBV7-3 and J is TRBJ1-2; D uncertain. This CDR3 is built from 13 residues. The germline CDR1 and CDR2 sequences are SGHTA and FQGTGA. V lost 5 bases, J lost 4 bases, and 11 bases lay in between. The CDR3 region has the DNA TGTGCCAGCAGCCCCCGAGCAGGCTATGGCTACACCTTC. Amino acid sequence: CASSPRAGYGYTF.

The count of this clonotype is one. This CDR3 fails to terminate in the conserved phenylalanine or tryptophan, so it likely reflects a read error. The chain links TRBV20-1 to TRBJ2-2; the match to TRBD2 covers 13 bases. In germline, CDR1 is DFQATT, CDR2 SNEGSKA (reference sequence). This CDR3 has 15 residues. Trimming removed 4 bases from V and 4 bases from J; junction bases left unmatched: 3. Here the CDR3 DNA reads TGCAGTGCTAAAGGACTAGCGGGGGCCACCGGGGAGCTGTTTCTT. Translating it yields CSAKGLAGATGELFL.

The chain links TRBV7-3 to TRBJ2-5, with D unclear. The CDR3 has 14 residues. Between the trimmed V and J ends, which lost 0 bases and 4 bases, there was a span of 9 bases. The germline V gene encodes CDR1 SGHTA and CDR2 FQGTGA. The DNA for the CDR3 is TGTGCCAGCAGCTTAACTAGCTTGGGAGAGACCCAGTACTTC. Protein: CASSLTSLGETQYF.

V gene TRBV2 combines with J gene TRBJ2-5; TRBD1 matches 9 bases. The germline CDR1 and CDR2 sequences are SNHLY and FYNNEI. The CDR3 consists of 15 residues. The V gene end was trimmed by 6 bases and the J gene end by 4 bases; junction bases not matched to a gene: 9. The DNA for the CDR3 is TGTGCCAGCAGAGGGAGGACAGGGGTAAGAGAGACCCAGTACTTC. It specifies CASRGRTGVRETQYF.

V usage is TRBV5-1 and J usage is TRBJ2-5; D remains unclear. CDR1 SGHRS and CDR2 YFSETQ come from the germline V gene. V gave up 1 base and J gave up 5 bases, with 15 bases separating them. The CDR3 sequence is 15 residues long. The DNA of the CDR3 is TGCGCCAGCAGCTTGAGCAACTCCGCCAGGGAGACCCAGTACTTC. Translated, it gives CASSLSNSARETQYF.

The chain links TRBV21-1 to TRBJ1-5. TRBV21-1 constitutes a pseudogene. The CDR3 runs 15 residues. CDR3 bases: TGTGCCAGCAGCCGCCTTACCGATAGCAATCAGCCCCAGCATTTT. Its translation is CASSRLTDSNQPQHF.

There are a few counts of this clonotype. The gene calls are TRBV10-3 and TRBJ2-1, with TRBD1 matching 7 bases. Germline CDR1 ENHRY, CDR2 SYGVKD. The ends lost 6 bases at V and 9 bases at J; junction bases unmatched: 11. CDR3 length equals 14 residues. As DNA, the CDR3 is TGTGCCATCAGCCCTAAACAGGGGTCTCCTGAGCAGTTCTTC. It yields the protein CAISPKQGSPEQFF.

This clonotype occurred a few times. Here the CDR3 reads CSVEEGFGRGNYGYTF. CDR3 sequence (DNA): TGCAGCGTTGAAGAGGGATTTGGGAGGGGAAACTATGGCTACACCTTC. The chain employs TRBV29-1 and TRBJ1-2, with D possibly being TRBD1 (5 bases). The V and J ends lost 0 bases and 2 bases respectively, with 16 bases between them. The CDR3 has 16 residues. The germline gives CDR1 SQVTM, CDR2 ANQGSEA.

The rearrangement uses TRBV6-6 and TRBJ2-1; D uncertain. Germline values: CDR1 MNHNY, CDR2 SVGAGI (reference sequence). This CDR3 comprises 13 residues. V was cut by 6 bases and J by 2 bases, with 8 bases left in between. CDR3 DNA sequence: TGTGCCAGCAGGGGGTCGGCCTACAATGAGCAGTTCTTC. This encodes CASRGSAYNEQFF.

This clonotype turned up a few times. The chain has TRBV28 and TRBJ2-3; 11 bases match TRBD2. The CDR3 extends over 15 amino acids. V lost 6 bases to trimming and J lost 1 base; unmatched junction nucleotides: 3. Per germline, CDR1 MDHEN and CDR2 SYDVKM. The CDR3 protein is CASSLAGGRTDTQYF. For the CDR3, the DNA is TGTGCCAGCAGCCTAGCGGGGGGACGCACAGATACGCAGTATTTT.

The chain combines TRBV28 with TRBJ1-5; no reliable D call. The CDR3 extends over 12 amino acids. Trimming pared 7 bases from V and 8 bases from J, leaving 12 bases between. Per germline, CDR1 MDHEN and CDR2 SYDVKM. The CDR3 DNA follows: TGTGCCAGCAACGGCATGCTAGAGCCCCAGCATTTT. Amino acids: CASNGMLEPQHF.

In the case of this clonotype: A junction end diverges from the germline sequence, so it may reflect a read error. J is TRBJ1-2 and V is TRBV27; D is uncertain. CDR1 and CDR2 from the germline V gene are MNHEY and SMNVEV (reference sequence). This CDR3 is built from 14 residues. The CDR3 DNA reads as TGTACCAGCATGCCTCACAGTGGTGGGTATGGCTACACCTTC. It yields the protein CTSMPHSGGYGYTF.

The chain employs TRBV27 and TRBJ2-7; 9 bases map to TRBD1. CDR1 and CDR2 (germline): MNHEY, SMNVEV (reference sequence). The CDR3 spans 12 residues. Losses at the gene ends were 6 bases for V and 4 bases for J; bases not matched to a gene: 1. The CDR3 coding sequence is TGTGCCAGCAGGGACAGGGGTTACGAGCAGTACTTC. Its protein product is CASRDRGYEQYF.

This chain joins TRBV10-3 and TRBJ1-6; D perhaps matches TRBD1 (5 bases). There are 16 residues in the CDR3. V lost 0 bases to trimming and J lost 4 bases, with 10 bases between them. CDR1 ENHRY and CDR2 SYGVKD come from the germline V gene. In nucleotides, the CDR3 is TGTGCCATCAGTGAGTCAAAGGGGTCTTATAATTCACCCCTCCACTTT. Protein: CAISESKGSYNSPLHF.

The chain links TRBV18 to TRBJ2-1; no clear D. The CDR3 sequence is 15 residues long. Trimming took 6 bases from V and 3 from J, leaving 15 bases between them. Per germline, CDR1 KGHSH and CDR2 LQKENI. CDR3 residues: CASSSGSPRYNEQFF. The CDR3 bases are TGTGCCAGCTCGTCCGGGTCACCTCGCTACAATGAGCAGTTCTTC.

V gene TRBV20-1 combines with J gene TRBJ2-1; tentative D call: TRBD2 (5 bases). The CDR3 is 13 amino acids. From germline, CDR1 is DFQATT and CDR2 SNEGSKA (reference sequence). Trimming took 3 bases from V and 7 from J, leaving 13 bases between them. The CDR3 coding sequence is TGCAGTGCTAGGGACTCCGTTCTTAATGAGCAGTTCTTC. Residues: CSARDSVLNEQFF.

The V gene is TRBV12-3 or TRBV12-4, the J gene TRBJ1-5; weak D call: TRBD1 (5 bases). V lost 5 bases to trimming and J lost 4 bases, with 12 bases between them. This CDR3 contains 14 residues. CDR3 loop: CASSPRQPNQPQHF. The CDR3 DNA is TGTGCCAGCAGTCCGCGACAGCCTAATCAGCCCCAGCATTTT.

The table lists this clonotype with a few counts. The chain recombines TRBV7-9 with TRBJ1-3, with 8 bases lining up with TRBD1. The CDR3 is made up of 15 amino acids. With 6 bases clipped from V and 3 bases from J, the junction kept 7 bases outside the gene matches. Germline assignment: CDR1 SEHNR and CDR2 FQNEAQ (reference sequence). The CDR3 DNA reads TGTGCCAGCAGTCTGACAGGGGCAGGTGGAAACACCATATATTTT. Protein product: CASSLTGAGGNTIYF.

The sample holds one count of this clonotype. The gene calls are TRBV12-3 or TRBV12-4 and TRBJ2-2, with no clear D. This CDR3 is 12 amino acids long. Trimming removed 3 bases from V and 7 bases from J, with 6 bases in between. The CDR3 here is CASSLSRGELFF. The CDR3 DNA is TGTGCCAGCAGTTTGAGTCGCGGGGAGCTGTTTTTT.

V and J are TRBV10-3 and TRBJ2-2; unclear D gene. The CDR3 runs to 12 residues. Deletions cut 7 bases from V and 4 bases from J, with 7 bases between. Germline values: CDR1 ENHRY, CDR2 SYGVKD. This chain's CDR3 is CAIKSATGELFF. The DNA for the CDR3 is TGTGCCATCAAATCAGCCACCGGGGAGCTGTTTTTT.

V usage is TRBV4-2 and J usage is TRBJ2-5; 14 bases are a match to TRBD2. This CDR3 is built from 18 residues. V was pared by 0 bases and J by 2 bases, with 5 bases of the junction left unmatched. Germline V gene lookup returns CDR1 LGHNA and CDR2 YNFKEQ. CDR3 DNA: TGTGCCAGCAGCCAAGATCGACTAGCGGGAGGGTATCAAGAGACCCAGTACTTC. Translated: CASSQDRLAGGYQETQYF.

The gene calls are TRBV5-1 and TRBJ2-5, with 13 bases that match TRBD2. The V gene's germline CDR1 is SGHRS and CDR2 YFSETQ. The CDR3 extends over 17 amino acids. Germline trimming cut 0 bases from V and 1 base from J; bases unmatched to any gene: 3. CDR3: CASSLGLAGGIQETQYF. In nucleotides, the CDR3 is TGCGCCAGCAGCTTGGGACTAGCGGGGGGCATCCAAGAGACCCAGTACTTC.

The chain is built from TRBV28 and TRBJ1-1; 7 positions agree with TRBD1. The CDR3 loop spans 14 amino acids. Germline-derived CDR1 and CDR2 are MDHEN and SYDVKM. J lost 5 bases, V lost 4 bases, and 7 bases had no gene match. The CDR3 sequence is CASSSRGSRTEAFF. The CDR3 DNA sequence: TGTGCCAGCAGTTCCAGGGGGTCTCGGACTGAAGCTTTCTTT.